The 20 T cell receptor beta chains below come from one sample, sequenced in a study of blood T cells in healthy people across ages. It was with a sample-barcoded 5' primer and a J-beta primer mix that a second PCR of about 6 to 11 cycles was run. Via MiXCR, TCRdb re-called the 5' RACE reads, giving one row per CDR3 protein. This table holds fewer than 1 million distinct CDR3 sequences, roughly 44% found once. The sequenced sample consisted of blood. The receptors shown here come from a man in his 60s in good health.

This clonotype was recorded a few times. The DNA of the CDR3 is TGTGCCAGCAGTTTTGACTCGTTTGCCGGGGAGCTGTTTTTT. Translated: CASSFDSFAGELFF. The chain couples TRBV6-2 or TRBV6-3 to TRBJ2-2; D remains unclear. There are 14 residues in the CDR3. The germline CDR1 and CDR2 sequences are MNHEY and SVGEGT. Trimming cost V 4 bases and J 6 bases, with 12 bases left between them.

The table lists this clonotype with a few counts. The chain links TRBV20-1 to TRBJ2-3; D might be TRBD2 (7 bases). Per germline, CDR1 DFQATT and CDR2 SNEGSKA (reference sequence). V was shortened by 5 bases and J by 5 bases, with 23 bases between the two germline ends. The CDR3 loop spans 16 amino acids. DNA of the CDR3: TGCAGTGCTCCCCCAGGGAGGGGGGGCCGGGGAGATACGCAGTATTTT. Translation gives CSAPPGRGGRGDTQYF.

CDR3 bases: TGCGCCAGCAGCCGAGGGGAGCGGAGTTACAATGAGCAGTTCTTC. This codes for CASSRGERSYNEQFF. V is TRBV4-3 and J is TRBJ2-1; either TRBD1 or TRBD2 may fit D (5 bases each). Trimming shortened V by 4 bases and J by 4 bases, and 14 bases separated the two germline ends. Germline V gives CDR1 LGHNA, CDR2 YSLEER. The CDR3 totals 15 residues.

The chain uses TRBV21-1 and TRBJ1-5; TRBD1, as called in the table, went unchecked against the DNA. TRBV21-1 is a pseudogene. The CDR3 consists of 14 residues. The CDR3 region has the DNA TGTGCCAGCAGCAAGGGGACGGAGGAAGGGCCCCAGCATTTT. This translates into CASSKGTEEGPQHF.

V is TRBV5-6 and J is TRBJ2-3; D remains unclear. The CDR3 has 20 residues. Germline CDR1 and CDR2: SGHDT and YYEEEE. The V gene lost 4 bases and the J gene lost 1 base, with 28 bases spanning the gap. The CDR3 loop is CASSQPDEGLLAGGTDTQYF. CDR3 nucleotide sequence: TGTGCCAGCAGCCAGCCGGACGAAGGGTTACTGGCTGGTGGCACAGATACGCAGTATTTT.

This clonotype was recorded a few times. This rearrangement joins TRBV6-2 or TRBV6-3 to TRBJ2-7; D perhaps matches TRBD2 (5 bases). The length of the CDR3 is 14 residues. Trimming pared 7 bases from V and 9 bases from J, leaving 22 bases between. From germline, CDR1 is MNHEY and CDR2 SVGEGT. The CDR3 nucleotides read TGTGCCAGCACCAAGGATCTCTCCCTCGAGGGGCAGTACTTC. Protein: CASTKDLSLEGQYF.

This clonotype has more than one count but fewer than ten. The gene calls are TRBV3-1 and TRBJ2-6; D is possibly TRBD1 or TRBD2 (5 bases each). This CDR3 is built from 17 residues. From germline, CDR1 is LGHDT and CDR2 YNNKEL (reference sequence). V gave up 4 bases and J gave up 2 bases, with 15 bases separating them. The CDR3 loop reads CASSPTGTQTGANVLTF. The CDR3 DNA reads TGTGCCAGCAGCCCCACCGGGACCCAAACTGGGGCCAACGTCCTGACTTTC.

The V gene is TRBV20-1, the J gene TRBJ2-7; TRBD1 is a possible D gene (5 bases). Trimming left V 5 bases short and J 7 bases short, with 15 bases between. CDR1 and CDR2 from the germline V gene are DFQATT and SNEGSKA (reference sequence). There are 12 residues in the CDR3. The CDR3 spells CSAPVQGREQYF. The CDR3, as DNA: TGCAGTGCTCCCGTTCAGGGCCGTGAGCAGTACTTC.

The CDR3 protein is CASSWGSGADTQYF. The CDR3 DNA sequence: TGTGCCAGCAGCTGGGGTAGCGGGGCAGATACGCAGTATTTT. V usage is TRBV5-6 and J usage is TRBJ2-3, with 8 nucleotides matching TRBD2. Germline values: CDR1 SGHDT, CDR2 YYEEEE. The CDR3 sequence is 14 residues long. V trimming: 3 bases; J trimming: 4 bases; junction bases outside the gene matches: 4.

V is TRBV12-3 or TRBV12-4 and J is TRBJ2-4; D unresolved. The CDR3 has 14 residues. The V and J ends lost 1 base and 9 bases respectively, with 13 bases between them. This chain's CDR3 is CASSLGPRSAIQYF. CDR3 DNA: TGTGCCAGCAGTTTAGGTCCCAGGTCGGCCATTCAGTACTTC.

Written as DNA, the CDR3 is TGTGCCAGCAGCCGTAGTTTCAATGAGCAGTTCTTC. Encoded protein: CASSRSFNEQFF. The rearrangement uses TRBV5-6 and TRBJ2-1; D ambiguous. V was trimmed by 4 bases and J by 6 bases, leaving 8 bases between them. This CDR3 has 12 residues. Germline V CDR1 and CDR2: SGHDT, YYEEEE. Full variable domain (remainder filled in from reference TRBV5-6 and TRBJ2-1): DAGVTQSPTHLIKTRGQQVTLRCSPKSGHDTVSWYQQALGQGPQFIFQYYEEEERQRGNFPDRFSGHQFPNYSSELNVNALLLGDSALYLCASSRSFNEQFFGPGTRLTVL.

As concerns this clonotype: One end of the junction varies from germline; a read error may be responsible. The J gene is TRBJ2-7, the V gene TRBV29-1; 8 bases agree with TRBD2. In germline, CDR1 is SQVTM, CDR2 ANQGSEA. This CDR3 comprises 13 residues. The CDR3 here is CCVETSGSYEQYF. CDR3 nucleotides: TGCTGCGTTGAAACCAGCGGGAGTTACGAGCAGTACTTC.

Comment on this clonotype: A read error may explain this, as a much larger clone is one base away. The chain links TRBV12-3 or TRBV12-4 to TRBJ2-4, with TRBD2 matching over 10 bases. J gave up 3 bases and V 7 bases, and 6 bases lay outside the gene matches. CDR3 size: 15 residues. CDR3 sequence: CASTQLAGSKNIQYF. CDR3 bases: TGTGCCAGCACTCAACTAGCGGGGAGCAAAAACATTCAGTACTTC.

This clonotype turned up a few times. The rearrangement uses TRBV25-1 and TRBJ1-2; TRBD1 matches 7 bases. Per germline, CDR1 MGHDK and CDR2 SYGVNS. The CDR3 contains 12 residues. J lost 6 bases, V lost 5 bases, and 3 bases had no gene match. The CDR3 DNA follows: TGTGCCAGCAGTAGACAGGGTGATGGCTACACCTTC. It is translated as CASSRQGDGYTF.

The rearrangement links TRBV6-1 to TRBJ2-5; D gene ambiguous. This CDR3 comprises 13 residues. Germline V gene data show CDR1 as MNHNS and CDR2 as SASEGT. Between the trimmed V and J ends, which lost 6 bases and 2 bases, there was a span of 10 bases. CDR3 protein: CASRRTEQETQYF. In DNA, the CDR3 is TGTGCCAGCAGAAGGACGGAACAAGAGACCCAGTACTTC.

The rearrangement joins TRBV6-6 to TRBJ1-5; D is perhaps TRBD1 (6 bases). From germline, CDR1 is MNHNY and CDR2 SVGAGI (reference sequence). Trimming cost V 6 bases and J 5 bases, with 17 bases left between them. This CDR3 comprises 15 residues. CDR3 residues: CASSLRTDTYQPQHF. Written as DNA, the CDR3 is TGTGCCAGCAGCCTCAGGACAGATACCTATCAGCCCCAGCATTTT.

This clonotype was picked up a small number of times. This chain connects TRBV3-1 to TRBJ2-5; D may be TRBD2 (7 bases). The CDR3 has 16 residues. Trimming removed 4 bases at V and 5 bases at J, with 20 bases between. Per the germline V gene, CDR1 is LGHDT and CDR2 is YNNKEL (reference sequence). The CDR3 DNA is TGTGCCAGCAGCCTTCACAGAGAGGGGGGGCACGAGACCCAGTACTTC. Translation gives CASSLHREGGHETQYF.

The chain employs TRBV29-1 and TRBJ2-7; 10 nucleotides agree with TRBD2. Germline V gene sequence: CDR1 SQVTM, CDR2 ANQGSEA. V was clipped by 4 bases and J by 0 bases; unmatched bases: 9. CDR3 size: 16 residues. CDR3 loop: CSVGGLAGVTSYEQYF. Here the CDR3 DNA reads TGCAGCGTTGGAGGGCTAGCGGGGGTTACCTCCTACGAGCAGTACTTC.

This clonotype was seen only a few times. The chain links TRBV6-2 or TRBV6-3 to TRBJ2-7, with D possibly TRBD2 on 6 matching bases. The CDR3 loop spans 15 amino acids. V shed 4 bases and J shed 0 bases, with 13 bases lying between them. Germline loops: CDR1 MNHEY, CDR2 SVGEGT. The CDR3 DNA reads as TGTGCCAGCAGTTTTGGTGGCGGGGTCTCCTACGAGCAGTACTTC. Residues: CASSFGGGVSYEQYF.

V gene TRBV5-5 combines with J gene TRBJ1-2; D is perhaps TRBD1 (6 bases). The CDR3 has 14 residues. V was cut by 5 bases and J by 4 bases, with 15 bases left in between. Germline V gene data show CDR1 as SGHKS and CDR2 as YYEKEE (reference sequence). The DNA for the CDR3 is TGTGCCAGCAGGCGGACAGATTCTCCCTATGGCTACACCTTC. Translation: CASRRTDSPYGYTF.